The rows below give T cell receptor beta chains drawn from one sample of a study of shared clonotypes between healthy human individuals. Clones were sequenced by immunoSEQ multiplex PCR, and TCRdb holds only the in-frame ones, with some missing. The table lists almost 750,000 clones, over 60% of them singletons. The sequenced sample was memory CD4+ T cells sorted from blood. These receptors all stem from a woman aged 30 to 39 in good health. Each CDR3 is given with its conserved first and last residue. D genes are given only for firm matches. Clone size appears in some rows only: once, few, many, or a class for an expanded clone.

-	-	TRBV5-1	TRBJ2-7	TGCGCCAGCACTAGCGACGCCTACGAGCAGTACTTC	CASTSDAYEQYF
-	-	TRBV6-1	TRBJ1-1	TGTGCCAGCAGTTCAAACCTAATTATGAACACTGAAGCTTTCTTT	CASSSNLIMNTEAFF
-	-	TRBV7-4	TRBJ2-2	TGTGCCAGCAGCTCCCCTCCGGGACACATAGCTATGAACACCGGGGAGCTGTTTTTT	CASSSPPGHIAMNTGELFF
once	-	TRBV14	TRBJ2-1	TGTGCCAGCAGCCAAGATTACGCTGACTCCTACAATGAGCAGTTCTTC	CASSQDYADSYNEQFF
-	-	TRBV5-1	TRBJ1-1	TGCGCCAGCAGCTTGGCGGCGGGGGACATACTCAAAGCTTTCTTT	CASSLAAGDILKAFF
many	-	TRBV5-1	TRBJ2-7	TGCGCCAGCAGCTTCGGCGTTGGCGGGTTTAACTCCTACGAGCAGTACTTC	CASSFGVGGFNSYEQYF
-	TRBD2	TRBV7-9	TRBJ2-3	TGTGCCAGCAGCGCCCCGGGAGCGGGAGTACAAGATACGCAGTATTTT	CASSAPGAGVQDTQYF
-	-	TRBV10-3	TRBJ2-5	TGTGCCATCGGTCAACAGGTCCAAGAGACCCAGTACTTC	CAIGQQVQETQYF
-	-	TRBV10-3	TRBJ1-4	TGTGCCATCAGTGAGGGGGGGCTCGAAAAACTGTTTTTT	CAISEGGLEKLFF
-	TRBD2	TRBV5-1	TRBJ2-5	TGCGCCAGCAGCTTGGCCGCACTAGCGGAAGAGACCCAGTACTTC	CASSLAALAEETQYF
-	-	TRBV2	TRBJ2-7	TGTGCCAGCAGTGGCCCGGGGGTGCAGTACTTC	CASSGPGVQYF
-	-	TRBV28	TRBJ1-5	TGTGCCAGCAGCCAGGACGGGGAGCGGCAGCCCCAGCATTTT	CASSQDGERQPQHF
-	-	TRBV5-6	TRBJ2-5	TGTGCCAGCAGCCCCCGGGGCGGGATGGGAGAGACCCAGTACTTC	CASSPRGGMGETQYF
-	TRBD1	TRBV5-4	TRBJ1-2	TGTGCCAGCAGCTCGCAGGGGGTTCAGGGCTACACCTTC	CASSSQGVQGYTF
-	TRBD2	TRBV18	TRBJ2-1	TGTGCCAGCTCACCACGGCTAGCGGGAGGGCAGGGTGAGCAGTTCTTC	CASSPRLAGGQGEQFF
-	-	TRBV7-2	TRBJ2-7	TGTGCCAGCAGCTTATGGACGGACGCCTACGAGCAGTACTTC	CASSLWTDAYEQYF
-	-	TRBV28	TRBJ2-3	TGTGCCAGCAGTTTATCAGGCGGTACAGATACGCAGTATTTT	CASSLSGGTDTQYF
-	TRBD1	TRBV5-1	TRBJ2-7	TGCGCCAGCAGCTCGGGACAGCCAACTTCCTACGAGCAGTACTTC	CASSSGQPTSYEQYF
-	-	TRBV7-9	TRBJ1-4	TGTGCCAGCAGCCGGGGTGAAAAACTGTTTTTT	CASSRGEKLFF
-	TRBD2	TRBV6-5	TRBJ2-1	TGTGCCAGCAGATCTAGCGGGAGGGCCTTCAATGAGCAGTTCTTC	CASRSSGRAFNEQFF
-	TRBD1	TRBV18	TRBJ2-7	TGTGCCAGCACACGACAGGGCTACGAGCAGTACTTC	CASTRQGYEQYF
once	TRBD1	TRBV18	TRBJ2-7	TGTGCCACCGGTTTTGGACAGGGGCACGAGCAGTACTTC	CATGFGQGHEQYF
-	TRBD1	TRBV4-1	TRBJ2-1	TGCGCCAGCAGCCAGGCGGGGAGGACAGGGAACAATGAGCAGTTCTTC	CASSQAGRTGNNEQFF
-	-	TRBV2	TRBJ1-2	TGTGCCAGCAGTGAAATTCAGGGTAACTATGGCTACACCTTC	CASSEIQGNYGYTF
-	-	TRBV28	TRBJ1-5	TGTGCCAGCAGTTCCAGGGGTTTCGATCAGCCCCAGCATTTT	CASSSRGFDQPQHF
-	-	TRBV28	TRBJ1-3	TGTGCCAGCACGCCGAGCTCTGGAAACACCATATATTTT	CASTPSSGNTIYF
-	-	TRBV7-9	TRBJ2-7	TGTGCCAGCAGCCAAAACTCCCCGCCTTACGAGCAGTACTTC	CASSQNSPPYEQYF
-	TRBD1	TRBV29-1	TRBJ1-4	TGCAGCGTTGGGGACAGGGGGGAAAAACTGTTTTTT	CSVGDRGEKLFF
-	TRBD2	TRBV2	TRBJ2-1	TGTGCCAGCAGTGGCTCATTAGCGGGTGTTCGCGATGAGCAGTTCTTC	CASSGSLAGVRDEQFF
-	-	TRBV29-1	TRBJ2-5	TGCAGCGTCCCTCCCCAGGGCAGTGGAGAGACCCAGTACTTC	CSVPPQGSGETQYF
-	TRBD1	TRBV5-1	TRBJ2-3	TGCGCCAGCAGCTTGGGGACAGGGTGGGGCACAGATACGCAGTATTTT	CASSLGTGWGTDTQYF
-	-	TRBV27	TRBJ2-3	TGTGCCAGCAGTTTTGAAGGTGGTACGCAGTATTTT	CASSFEGGTQYF
few	TRBD1	TRBV5-4	TRBJ2-2	TGTGCCAGCACCACTGACAGGGCGAAGAACACCGGGGAGCTGTTTTTT	CASTTDRAKNTGELFF
once	TRBD2	TRBV2	TRBJ2-7	TGTGCCAGCAGGGTTCTCACTAGCGGGAGGGTCGAGCAGTACTTC	CASRVLTSGRVEQYF
-	-	TRBV19	TRBJ1-2	TGTGCCAGTAGCCTCGGGGGGTCGGACTTCGGAGGCTACACCTTC	CASSLGGSDFGGYTF
few	-	TRBV7-9	TRBJ2-2	TGTGCCAGCAGCTTAGTAACCGGGGAGCTGTTTTTT	CASSLVTGELFF
once	TRBD2	TRBV28	TRBJ2-5	TGTGCCAGCAGCTTGGGGGAGGGGGAGACCCAGTACTTC	CASSLGEGETQYF
-	-	TRBV10-2	TRBJ1-1	TGCGCCAGCCTGAATCCGGGGGGCCTTGAAGCTTTCTTT	CASLNPGGLEAFF
-	-	TRBV7-9	TRBJ2-7	TGTGCCAGCAGCTTAACCTACACTTCGGGGGTCCTCGGTGAGCAGTACTTC	CASSLTYTSGVLGEQYF
-	TRBD2	TRBV19	TRBJ2-2	TGTGCCAGTAGTAGGAGCGGGGCGAACACCGGGGAGCTGTTTTTT	CASSRSGANTGELFF
-	-	TRBV19	TRBJ1-1	TGTGCCAGTATGTGGGAAACGGACACTGAAGCTTTCTTT	CASMWETDTEAFF
-	-	TRBV12-5	TRBJ2-1	TGTGCTAGTGCCCAGGGATGGGATTACAATGAGCAGTTCTTC	CASAQGWDYNEQFF
-	-	TRBV5-1	TRBJ1-1	TGCGCCAGCAGCTTGGGGGCTGGTTCCATGAACACTGAAGCTTTCTTT	CASSLGAGSMNTEAFF
few	-	TRBV2	TRBJ1-1	TGTGCCAGCAGTGAAATCTACAGGAACACTGAAGCTTTCTTT	CASSEIYRNTEAFF
-	-	TRBV7-9	TRBJ1-2	TGTGCCAGCAGCTGGGGGACATTGCGGCTTTATGGCTACACCTTC	CASSWGTLRLYGYTF
once	-	TRBV13	TRBJ1-4	TGTGCCAGCAGCTCTAGGGTGGATATTGAAAAACTGTTTTTT	CASSSRVDIEKLFF
-	-	TRBV7-7	TRBJ1-1	TGTGCCAGCAGCTTATTAGGAACGGGGGAGTGCACTGAAGCTTTCTTT	CASSLLGTGECTEAFF
-	TRBD2	TRBV6-1	TRBJ2-7	TGTGCCAGCAGTACCGGGACTAGCGGGACGTACGAGCAGTACTTC	CASSTGTSGTYEQYF
few	TRBD1	TRBV28	TRBJ1-2	TGTGCCAGCAGTACAGGGGGCGCACGGGGCTACACCTTC	CASSTGGARGYTF
-	-	TRBV27	TRBJ2-1	TGTGCCAGCCATCGCGACCTGGGGGTGTCCTACAATGAGCAGTTCTTC	CASHRDLGVSYNEQFF
-	-	TRBV11-2	TRBJ2-7	TGTGCCAGCAGCTCCGACAGCCTAGTCTACGAGCAGTACTTC	CASSSDSLVYEQYF
once	TRBD2	TRBV4-1	TRBJ2-3	TGCGCCAGCGAGGGACTAGCGGGAGCAGATACGCAGTATTTT	CASEGLAGADTQYF
-	TRBD1	TRBV7-8	TRBJ2-6	TGTGCCAGCAGCCTCGGACAGGTGCTCTCTGGGGCCAACGTCCTGACTTTC	CASSLGQVLSGANVLTF
few	-	TRBV2	TRBJ2-2	TGTGCCAGCAGTGTCTGGGGGCCCGGGGAGCTGTTTTTT	CASSVWGPGELFF
-	TRBD2	TRBV5-6	TRBJ2-3	TGTGCCAGCAGCTCGGCGGGAGCGGCGGGGGCAGATACGCAGTATTTT	CASSSAGAAGADTQYF
-	-	TRBV5-1	TRBJ1-5	TGCGCCAGCAGCTTAGGACCCAATCAGCCCCAGCATTTT	CASSLGPNQPQHF
-	-	TRBV7-9	TRBJ2-5	TGTGCCAGCTCGCCACCGCCCCGAGGGGAGACCCAGTACTTC	CASSPPPRGETQYF